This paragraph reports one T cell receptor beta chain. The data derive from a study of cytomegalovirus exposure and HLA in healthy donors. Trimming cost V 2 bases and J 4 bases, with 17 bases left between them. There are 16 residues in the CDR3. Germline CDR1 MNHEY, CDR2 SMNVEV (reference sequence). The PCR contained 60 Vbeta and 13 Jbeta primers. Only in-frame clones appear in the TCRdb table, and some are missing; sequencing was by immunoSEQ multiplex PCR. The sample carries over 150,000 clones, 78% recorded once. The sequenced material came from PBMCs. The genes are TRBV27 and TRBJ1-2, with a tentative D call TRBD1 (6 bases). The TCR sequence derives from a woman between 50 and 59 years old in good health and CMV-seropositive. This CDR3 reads CASSLRLRDTVYGYTF. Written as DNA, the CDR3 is TGTGCCAGCAGTTTACGCCTCCGGGACACGGTCTATGGCTACACCTTC.